This T cell receptor beta chain was identified in a study of long-term antiretroviral therapy in people with HIV. CDR1 is SGHRS and CDR2 is YFSETQ in the germline V gene. The ends lost 7 bases at V and 3 bases at J; junction bases unmatched: 10. The CDR3 is 16 amino acids. Survey level was the resolution at which the v3.0 immunoSEQ assay ran. The protocol was immunoSEQ multiplex PCR, while the TCRdb copy is restricted to in-frame clones and leaves out a portion. The sample comprises approximately 17,000 clones, 90% to 95% of which are singletons, and 13% rests with the top ten. The starting material was unsorted PBMCs, obtained 0.6 years after starting antiretroviral therapy. This chain uses TRBV5-1 with TRBJ2-2; 9 bases line up with TRBD1. The receptor's source is a woman between 35 and 50 years old with HIV. CDR3 DNA sequence: TGCGCCAGCCGCCAGACAGGGGGAAGGGACACCGGGGAGCTGTTTTTT. Its translation is CASRQTGGRDTGELFF.